The 5 T cell receptor beta chains reported below all come from one sample, sequenced in a study of blood T cell repertoires in COVID-19. Sequenced by immunoSEQ multiplex PCR; TCRdb stores in-frame clones only, minus some. The sample carries approximately 300,000 clones, roughly nine tenths recorded once. Material for sequencing was PBMCs or T cells enriched from blood (not recorded which). All receptors derive from a man in his sixties who had recovered from COVID-19.

The chain uses TRBV29-1 and TRBJ2-3; 8 bases agree with TRBD2. V shed 7 bases, J shed 1 base, and the junction held 4 bases outside the gene matches. The germline V gene encodes CDR1 SQVTM and CDR2 ANQGSEA. This CDR3 has 13 residues. As DNA, the CDR3 is TGCAGCGCAGATAGCGGGGGCACAGATACGCAGTATTTT. It yields the protein CSADSGGTDTQYF.

The chain has TRBV5-1 and TRBJ1-1; a weak D match, TRBD1 (5 bases). Per germline, CDR1 SGHRS and CDR2 YFSETQ. The germline V and J ends were trimmed by 0 bases and 0 bases, with 9 bases remaining between them. This CDR3 contains 15 residues. Written as DNA, the CDR3 is TGCGCCAGCAGCTTGGAGCCAGGGCTGAACACTGAAGCTTTCTTT. Translating gives CASSLEPGLNTEAFF.

In its sample, this clone was seen once. V is TRBV27 and J is TRBJ2-2; TRBD2 matches 9 bases. The germline V gene encodes CDR1 MNHEY and CDR2 SMNVEV (reference sequence). CDR3 length equals 15 residues. The V and J ends lost 6 bases and 5 bases, in that order; junction bases with no gene match: 7. CDR3 sequence: CASRIAGVRTGELFF. The CDR3 bases are TGTGCCAGCAGAATAGCGGGAGTAAGGACCGGGGAGCTGTTTTTT.

V gene TRBV28 combines with J gene TRBJ1-2, with 8 bases aligning to TRBD1. Germline lookup yields CDR1 MDHEN and CDR2 SYDVKM. CDR3 size: 15 residues. Germline trimming cut 5 bases from V and 3 bases from J; bases unmatched to any gene: 8. The CDR3 loop is CASSPRQGAYYGYTF. The CDR3 DNA sequence: TGTGCCAGCAGTCCCCGGCAGGGGGCCTACTATGGCTACACCTTC.

The chain joins TRBV5-4 to TRBJ1-1, with D unclear. CDR1 is SGHNT, CDR2 YYREEE, per germline (reference sequence). Trimming removed 4 bases at V and 1 base at J, with 8 bases between. CDR3 length: 13 amino acids. The CDR3 DNA is TGTGCCAGCAGCACCACAGCGAACACTGAAGCTTTCTTT. Translating it yields CASSTTANTEAFF. Combining the CDR3 with reference TRBV5-4 and TRBJ1-1 gives the whole variable domain ETGVTQSPTHLIKTRGQQVTLRCSSQSGHNTVSWYQQALGQGPQFIFQYYREEENGRGNFPPRFSGLQFPNYSSELNVNALELDDSALYLCASSTTANTEAFFGQGTRLTVV.